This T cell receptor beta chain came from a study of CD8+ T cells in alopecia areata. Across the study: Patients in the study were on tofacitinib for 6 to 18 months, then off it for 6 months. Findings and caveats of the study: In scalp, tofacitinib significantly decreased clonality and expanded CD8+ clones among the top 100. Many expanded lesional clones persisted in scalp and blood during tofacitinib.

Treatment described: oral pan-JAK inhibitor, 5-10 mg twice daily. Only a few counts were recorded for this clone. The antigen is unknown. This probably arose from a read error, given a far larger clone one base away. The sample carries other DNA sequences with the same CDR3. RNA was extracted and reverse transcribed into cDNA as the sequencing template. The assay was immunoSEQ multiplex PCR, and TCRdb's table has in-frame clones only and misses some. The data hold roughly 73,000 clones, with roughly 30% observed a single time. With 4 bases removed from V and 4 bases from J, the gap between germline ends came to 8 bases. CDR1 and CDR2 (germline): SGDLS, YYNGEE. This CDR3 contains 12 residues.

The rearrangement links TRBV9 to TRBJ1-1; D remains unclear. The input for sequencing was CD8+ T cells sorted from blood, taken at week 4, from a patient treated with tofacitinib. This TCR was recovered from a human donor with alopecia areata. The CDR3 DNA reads TGTGCCAGCAGCTTCGGAACCACTGAAGCTTTCTTT. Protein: CASSFGTTEAFF. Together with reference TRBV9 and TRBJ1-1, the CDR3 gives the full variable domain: DSGVTQTPKHLITATGQRVTLRCSPRSGDLSVYWYQQSLDQGLQFLIQYYNGEERAKGNILERFSAQQFPDLHSELNLSSLELGDSALYFCASSFGTTEAFFGQGTRLTVV.